This note documents a single T cell receptor beta chain sequence. Its antigen is not known. The data derive from a study of radiotherapy plus CTLA-4 blockade in lung cancer. Findings of the study overall: In blood, TCR clones derived from the tumor expanded after radiotherapy plus ipilimumab.

Trimming pared 3 bases from V and 7 bases from J, leaving 13 bases between. The CDR3 consists of 14 residues. Germline loops: CDR1 SGHAT, CDR2 FQNNGV. Profiled with immunoSEQ multiplex PCR; TCRdb holds only in-frame clones, not every one. The profile covers 25,000 to 40,000 clones, with roughly 70% appearing a single time and 4% taken by the ten largest. This TCR was recovered from a human donor with non-small cell lung cancer who had stable disease on radiotherapy plus ipilimumab. Here the sequenced sample was peripheral blood, taken from a patient treated with radiotherapy plus ipilimumab. The chain is built from TRBV11-2 and TRBJ2-1, with D unclear. CDR3 loop: CASSFGALVNEQFF. The CDR3, as DNA: TGTGCCAGCAGCTTCGGAGCCCTTGTGAATGAGCAGTTCTTC.